The clone carrying this TCR beta chain has ten or more counts. Sequenced patients had shown CD8+CD57+ cell expansion by flow cytometry. This record comes from a study of CD8+CD57+ T cells in acquired aplastic anemia. The CDR3 is made up of 15 amino acids. With 3 bases clipped from V and 2 bases from J, the junction kept 6 bases outside the gene matches. The germline V gene encodes CDR1 DFQATT and CDR2 SNEGSKA (reference sequence). Researchers used genomic DNA as the template to profile TCR beta VDJ and CDR3. MiXCR, applied by TCRdb to the reads, yields one record per CDR3 protein. Of about 180,000 distinct CDR3 sequences in the sample, around half were seen once.

The clonotype was recovered from a human donor with aplastic anemia. Material: sorted CD4+, CD8+, or CD8+CD57+ T cells (not recorded which) from PBMCs. The J gene is TRBJ1-3, the V gene TRBV20-1; 8 nucleotides match TRBD1. CDR3 coding DNA: TGCAGTGCTAGGGGGCCGACAGGGGCTGGAAACACCATATATTTT. Its protein is CSARGPTGAGNTIYF.